This T cell receptor beta chain was identified in a study of blood T cell repertoires in COVID-19 (dated by TCRdb to the early 2020s). Background on the whole study: The collaborator samples originated in the United States, Italy and Spain and spanned the acute and convalescent phases of COVID-19. The material from the prospective study consisted of cDNA or gDNA derived from T cells, B-cell-depleted T cells, or PBMCs. Subjects who had been exposed to COVID-19, were actively infected with it, or had recovered from it provided the deeply sampled blood TCRbeta repertoires that made up the dataset. A freely available public database, intended as a resource for researchers studying the immune response to SARS-CoV-2, is where the repertoires were released. Samples came from the ongoing ImmuneRACE study (first 160 participants) plus 1,254 subjects from 6 global collaborators. Nearly every sample came with metadata listing a de-identified subject ID, COVID-19 status, age in years and sex. Where HLA class I and class II types were available, the types were taken from metadata supplied by the sample provider, not from assay-based typing.

Here is what the overall study found, with its caveats: The amount of clinical and demographic metadata varied by source and participant and was provided uncurated.

Each collaborating institution followed its own protocols to collect whole blood in K2EDTA tubes. For TCRbeta analysis, collaborators shipped samples as frozen whole blood, isolated PBMCs, or DNA extracted from either of those sample types. TCRbeta CDR3 regions were amplified from genomic DNA by means of the immunoSEQ Assay, a bias-controlled multiplex PCR. In the paper's pipeline: The number of nucleated cells in each sample was estimated by amplification of reference gene primers within the assay. To quantify the absolute abundance of each unique TCRbeta CDR3 rearrangement, sequence reads were collapsed and filtered. Productive Simpson clonality was computed per sample as the square root of Simpson's diversity index over productive rearrangements. Not all clones reach the TCRdb copy of this immuneACCESS table, which keeps in-frame sequences only. Checked studies attribute under half of the gap to unresolved V genes and leave the rest unexplained. That table furnishes V, J and clone size, whereas the DNA furnished D and trimming. Recorded for this sample are about 35,000 clones; over 70% of them occurred a single time. 10% of the sample rests with the top ten.

This clone was detected a few times. The specificity of this receptor is unknown. Base qualities are missing; no much larger clone stands one base away. V was cut back by 0 bases and J by 1 base, leaving a gap of 7 bases between them. The germline V gene (reference sequence) yields SGHKS for CDR1 and YYEKEE for CDR2. CDR3 length: 15 amino acids, cysteine to phenylalanine. Only the CDR3 DNA stays, 45 bases, in frame from base 1. The sequence links TRBV5-5 to TRBJ1-4; tentative D gene TRBD1, with 6 bases matching. The receptor was derived from a man at least 80 years old with active COVID-19. The sample consisted of peripheral blood. The CDR3 protein is CASSLEGGTNEKLFF. The nucleotides are TGTGCCAGCAGCTTGGAAGGGGGAACTAATGAAAAACTGTTTTTT.